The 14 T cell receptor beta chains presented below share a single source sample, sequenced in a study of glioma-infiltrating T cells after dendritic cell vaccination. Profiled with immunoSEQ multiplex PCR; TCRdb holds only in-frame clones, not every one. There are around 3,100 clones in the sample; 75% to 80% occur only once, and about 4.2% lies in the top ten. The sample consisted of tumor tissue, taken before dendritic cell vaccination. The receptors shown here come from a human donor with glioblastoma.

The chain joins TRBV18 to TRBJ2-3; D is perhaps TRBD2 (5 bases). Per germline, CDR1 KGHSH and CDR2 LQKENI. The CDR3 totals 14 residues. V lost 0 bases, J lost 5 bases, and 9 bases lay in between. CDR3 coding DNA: TGTGCCAGCTCACCACCGTTTACTAGAGATACGCAGTATTTT. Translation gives CASSPPFTRDTQYF.

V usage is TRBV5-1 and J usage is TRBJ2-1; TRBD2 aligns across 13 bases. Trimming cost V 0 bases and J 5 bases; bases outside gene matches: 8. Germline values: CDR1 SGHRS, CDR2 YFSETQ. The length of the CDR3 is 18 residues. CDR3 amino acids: CASSLEPGLAGLHNEQFF. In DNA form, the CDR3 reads TGCGCCAGCAGCTTGGAGCCGGGACTAGCGGGGCTCCACAATGAGCAGTTCTTC.

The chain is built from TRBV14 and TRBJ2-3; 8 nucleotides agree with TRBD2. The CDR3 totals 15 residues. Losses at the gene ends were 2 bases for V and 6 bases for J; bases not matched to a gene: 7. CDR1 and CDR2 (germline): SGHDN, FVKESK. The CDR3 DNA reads TGTGCCAGCAGCCAACTTGGTCCTAGCGGGGATACGCAGTATTTT. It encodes CASSQLGPSGDTQYF.

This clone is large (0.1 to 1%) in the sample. CDR3 sequence reads: CASSFVQGWTEKLFF. The DNA for the CDR3 is TGTGCCAGCAGTTTCGTACAGGGTTGGACTGAAAAACTGTTTTTT. V and J are TRBV28 and TRBJ1-4; TRBD1 is a possible D gene (6 bases). Germline V CDR1 and CDR2: MDHEN, SYDVKM. Trimming took 3 bases from V and 7 from J, leaving 15 bases between them. The CDR3 is 15 residues long.

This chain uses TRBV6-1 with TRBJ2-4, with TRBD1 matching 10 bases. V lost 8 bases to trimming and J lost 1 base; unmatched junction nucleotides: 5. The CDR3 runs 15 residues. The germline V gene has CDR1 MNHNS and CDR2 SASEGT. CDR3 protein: CASRPGQGAKNIQYF. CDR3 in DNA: TGTGCCAGCCGGCCGGGACAGGGGGCCAAAAACATTCAGTACTTC.

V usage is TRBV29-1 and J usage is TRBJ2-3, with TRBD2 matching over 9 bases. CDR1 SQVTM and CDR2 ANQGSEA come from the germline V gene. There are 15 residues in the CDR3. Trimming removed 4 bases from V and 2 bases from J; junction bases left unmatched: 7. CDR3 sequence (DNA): TGCAGCGTTGCTTTAGCGGGGGCCTACACAGATACGCAGTATTTT. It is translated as CSVALAGAYTDTQYF.

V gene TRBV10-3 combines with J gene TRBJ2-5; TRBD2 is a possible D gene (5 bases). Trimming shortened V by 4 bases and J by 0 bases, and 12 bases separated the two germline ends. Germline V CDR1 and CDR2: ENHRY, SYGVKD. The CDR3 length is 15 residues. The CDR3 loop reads CAISVTGSHQETQYF. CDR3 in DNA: TGTGCCATCAGTGTAACGGGGAGCCACCAAGAGACCCAGTACTTC.

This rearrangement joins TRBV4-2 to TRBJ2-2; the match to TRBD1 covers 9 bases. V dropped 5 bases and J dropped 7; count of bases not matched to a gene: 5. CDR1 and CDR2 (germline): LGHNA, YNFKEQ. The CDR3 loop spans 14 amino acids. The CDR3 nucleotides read TGTGCCAGCAGCGTGGGACAGGGTGACGGGGAGCTGTTTTTT. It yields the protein CASSVGQGDGELFF.

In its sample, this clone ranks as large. The CDR3 loop is CAISDSAEVNQPQHF. DNA for the CDR3: TGTGCCATCAGTGACTCGGCAGAGGTAAATCAGCCCCAGCATTTT. V usage is TRBV10-3 and J usage is TRBJ1-5; D gene ambiguous. The CDR3 contains 15 residues. The germline gives CDR1 ENHRY, CDR2 SYGVKD. V lost 3 bases, J lost 4 bases, and 13 bases lay in between.

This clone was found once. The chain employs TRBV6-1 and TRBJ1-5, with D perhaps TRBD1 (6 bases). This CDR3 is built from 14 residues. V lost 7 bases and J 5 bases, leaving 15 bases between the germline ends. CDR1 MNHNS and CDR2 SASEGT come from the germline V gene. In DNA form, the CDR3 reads TGTGCCAGCACTATTGGGGGCGTCTATCAGCCCCAGCATTTT. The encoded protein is CASTIGGVYQPQHF.

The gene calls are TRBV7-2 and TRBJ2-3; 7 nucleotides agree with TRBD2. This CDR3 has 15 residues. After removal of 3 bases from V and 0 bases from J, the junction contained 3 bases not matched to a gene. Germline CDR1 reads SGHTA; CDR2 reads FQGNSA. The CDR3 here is CASSFSGYSTDTQYF. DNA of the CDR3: TGTGCCAGCAGCTTTAGCGGGTACAGCACAGATACGCAGTATTTT.

CDR3 amino acids: CASSEGLPIEQFF. In DNA, the CDR3 is TGCGCCAGCAGCGAGGGACTACCCATCGAGCAGTTCTTC. This chain joins TRBV10-2 and TRBJ2-1; 7 positions match TRBD2. CDR1 is WSHSY, CDR2 SAAADI, per germline. The CDR3 has 13 residues. J lost 10 bases, V lost 6 bases, and 9 bases had no gene match.

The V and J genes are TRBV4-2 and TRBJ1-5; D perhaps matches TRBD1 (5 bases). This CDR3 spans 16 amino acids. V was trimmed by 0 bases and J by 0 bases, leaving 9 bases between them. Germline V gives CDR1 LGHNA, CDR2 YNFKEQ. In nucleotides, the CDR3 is TGTGCCAGCAGCCAAGATGAAGGGGCTAGCAATCAGCCCCAGCATTTT. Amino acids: CASSQDEGASNQPQHF.

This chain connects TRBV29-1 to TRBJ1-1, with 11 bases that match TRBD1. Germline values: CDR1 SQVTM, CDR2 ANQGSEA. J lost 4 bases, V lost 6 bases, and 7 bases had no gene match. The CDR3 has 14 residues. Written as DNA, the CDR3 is TGCAGCGTAACCTTCGGGACAGGGGGCACTGAAGCTTTCTTT. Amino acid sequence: CSVTFGTGGTEAFF.